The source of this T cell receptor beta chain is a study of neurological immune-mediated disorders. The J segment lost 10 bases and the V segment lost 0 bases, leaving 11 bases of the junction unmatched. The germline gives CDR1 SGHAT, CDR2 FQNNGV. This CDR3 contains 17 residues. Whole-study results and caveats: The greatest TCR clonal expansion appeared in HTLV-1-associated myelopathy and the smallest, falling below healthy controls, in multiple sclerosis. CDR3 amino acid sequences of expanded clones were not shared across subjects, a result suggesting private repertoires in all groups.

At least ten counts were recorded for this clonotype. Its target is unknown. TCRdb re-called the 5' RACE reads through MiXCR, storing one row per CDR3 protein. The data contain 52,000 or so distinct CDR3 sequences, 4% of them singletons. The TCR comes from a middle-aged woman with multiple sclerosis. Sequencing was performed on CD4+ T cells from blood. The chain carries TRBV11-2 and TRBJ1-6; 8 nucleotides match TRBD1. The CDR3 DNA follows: TGTGCCAGCAGCTTAGATGCATTTGGACAGGGAAGGTCACCCCTCCACTTT. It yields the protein CASSLDAFGQGRSPLHF.